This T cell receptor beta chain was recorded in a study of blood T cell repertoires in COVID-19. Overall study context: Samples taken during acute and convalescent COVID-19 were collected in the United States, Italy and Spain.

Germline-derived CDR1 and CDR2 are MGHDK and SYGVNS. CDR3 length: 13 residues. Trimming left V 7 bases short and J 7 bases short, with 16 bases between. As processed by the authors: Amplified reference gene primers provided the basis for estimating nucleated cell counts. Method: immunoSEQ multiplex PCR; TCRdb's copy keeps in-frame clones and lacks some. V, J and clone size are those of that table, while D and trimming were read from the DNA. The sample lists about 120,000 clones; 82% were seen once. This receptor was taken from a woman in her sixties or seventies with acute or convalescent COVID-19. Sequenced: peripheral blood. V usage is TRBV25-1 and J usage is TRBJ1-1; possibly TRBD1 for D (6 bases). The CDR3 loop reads CASTEWDTNEAFF. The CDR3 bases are TGTGCCAGCACCGAATGGGACACCAATGAAGCTTTCTTT.